The 24 T cell receptor beta chains below come from one sample, sequenced in a study of T-cell reconstitution after alpha-beta-depleted transplantation in children. Unique molecular identifiers were used to barcode this TCRbeta library. TCRdb processed the PCR reads anew with MiXCR; each CDR3 protein has one entry. The sample includes some 310,000 distinct CDR3 sequences, roughly 25% seen only once; the top ten take roughly 9.8%. The specimen comprised PBMCs, mostly from graft donor cells, sampled 180 days after TCRalphabeta/CD19-depleted stem cell transplant. The receptor source for this set is a male patient younger than 18 who had a stem cell transplant for acute lymphoblastic leukemia, so the T cells may come from the graft donor.

The chain uses TRBV6-2 or TRBV6-3 and TRBJ2-3; TRBD2 agrees at 10 bases. V shed 2 bases, J shed 2 bases, and the junction held 25 bases outside the gene matches. Germline CDR1 MNHEY, CDR2 SVGEGT. The CDR3 totals 23 residues. The CDR3 sequence: CASSYPIREREGQVSRVTDTQYF. CDR3 nucleotides: TGTGCCAGCAGTTACCCCATTCGGGAGCGGGAGGGCCAAGTGAGTCGAGTCACAGATACGCAGTATTTT.

The rearrangement uses TRBV5-1 and TRBJ2-7; D remains unclear. V gave up 0 bases and J gave up 3 bases, with 13 bases separating them. The CDR3 sequence is 15 residues long. CDR1 and CDR2 from the germline V gene are SGHRS and YFSETQ. The DNA for the CDR3 is TGCGCCAGCAGCTTGGAGCGTGTGTCCCTCTACGAGCAGTACTTC. It specifies CASSLERVSLYEQYF. Together with reference TRBV5-1 and TRBJ2-7, the CDR3 gives the full variable domain: KAGVTQTPRYLIKTRGQQVTLSCSPISGHRSVSWYQQTPGQGLQFLFEYFSETQRNKGNFPGRFSGRQFSNSRSEMNVSTLELGDSALYLCASSLERVSLYEQYFGPGTRLTVT.

There are a few counts of this clonotype. The chain employs TRBV28 and TRBJ2-7; 8 bases match TRBD2. The V gene's germline CDR1 is MDHEN and CDR2 SYDVKM. V trimming: 3 bases; J trimming: 7 bases; junction bases outside the gene matches: 8. CDR3 length: 14 residues. CDR3 nucleotides: TGTGCCAGCAGTTTGAACGGGGGGGCGGGGGAGCAGTACTTC. It encodes CASSLNGGAGEQYF.

The V gene is TRBV29-1, the J gene TRBJ2-7; TRBD2 aligns across 9 bases. CDR3 size: 15 residues. Germline V gene lookup returns CDR1 SQVTM and CDR2 ANQGSEA. The J segment lost 0 bases and the V segment lost 1 base, leaving 4 bases of the junction unmatched. The CDR3 DNA follows: TGCAGCGTTGAAGGGTCTAGCGGGACCTCCTACGAGCAGTACTTC. Protein: CSVEGSSGTSYEQYF.

There are a few counts of this clonotype. The chain uses TRBV7-2 and TRBJ2-4; no firm D call. Per the germline V gene, CDR1 is SGHTA and CDR2 is FQGNSA. Trimming shortened V by 0 bases and J by 12 bases, and 9 bases separated the two germline ends. The CDR3 runs 12 residues. CDR3 bases: TGTGCCAGCAGCTTAGCGGCGTCACATCAGTACTTC. Translating gives CASSLAASHQYF.

This chain joins TRBV9 and TRBJ2-5; D is uncertain. The CDR3 is made up of 16 amino acids. Germline V gene data show CDR1 as SGDLS and CDR2 as YYNGEE. V lost 0 bases and J lost 0, with 12 bases in between. CDR3 amino acids: CASSVGASWYQETQYF. The CDR3 DNA follows: TGTGCCAGCAGCGTAGGGGCTAGTTGGTACCAAGAGACCCAGTACTTC.

The V gene is TRBV9, the J gene TRBJ1-2; weak D call: TRBD1 (5 bases). Deletions cut 2 bases from V and 5 bases from J, with 19 bases between. The CDR3 length is 16 residues. Germline V gene lookup returns CDR1 SGDLS and CDR2 YYNGEE. The CDR3 DNA sequence: TGTGCCAGCAGCGTTCTCCCCGGGGGGGGAGAATATGGCTACACCTTC. Translating it yields CASSVLPGGGEYGYTF.

The chain has TRBV7-3 and TRBJ2-1; 8 nucleotides agree with TRBD2. V lost 3 bases, J lost 10 bases, and 5 bases stayed unmatched. The length of the CDR3 is 13 residues. From germline, CDR1 is SGHTA and CDR2 FQGTGA. Here the CDR3 DNA reads TGTGCCAGCAGCTTCGCGGGAGGACGCGAGCAGTTCTTC. This gives the protein CASSFAGGREQFF.

The chain employs TRBV20-1 and TRBJ2-5; TRBD1 matches 9 bases. The CDR3 consists of 15 residues. Trimming took 6 bases from V and 7 from J; bases not matched to a gene: 15. The V gene's germline CDR1 is DFQATT and CDR2 SNEGSKA (reference sequence). CDR3 coding DNA: TGCAGTGCCTCACAAAGGGACAGGGCGCCTGGGACCCAGTACTTC. Translating it yields CSASQRDRAPGTQYF.

The CDR3 here is CASRPSAGGETQYF. Written as DNA, the CDR3 is TGTGCCAGCAGACCATCAGCGGGAGGAGAGACCCAGTACTTC. The chain links TRBV6-1 to TRBJ2-5, with 9 bases aligning to TRBD2. CDR3 length equals 14 residues. Germline loops: CDR1 MNHNS, CDR2 SASEGT. V shed 6 bases and J 4 bases; nucleotides not matched to a gene: 6.

In its sample, this clonotype was seen a few times. The chain combines TRBV6-5 with TRBJ2-5; 7 bases align to TRBD2. The CDR3 covers 16 residues. The V segment lost 0 bases and the J segment 8 bases; nucleotides outside the gene matches: 12. Germline loops: CDR1 MNHEY, CDR2 SVGAGI. The DNA for the CDR3 is TGTGCCAGCAGTTACTCCCCAAGCGGGGCCCGTAGTACCCAGTACTTC. This sequence encodes CASSYSPSGARSTQYF.

The rearrangement uses TRBV6-2 or TRBV6-3 and TRBJ1-2; D is unclear. The CDR3 consists of 15 residues. Germline V gives CDR1 MNHEY, CDR2 SVGEGT. V was trimmed by 2 bases and J by 7 bases, leaving 17 bases between them. As DNA, the CDR3 is TGTGCCAGCAGTTACGGCTACCCAAAGAGGTTTGGCTACACCTTC. Protein sequence: CASSYGYPKRFGYTF.

The chain is built from TRBV7-9 and TRBJ2-3; 12 nucleotides line up with TRBD2. Germline V CDR1 and CDR2: SEHNR, FQNEAQ (reference sequence). V gave up 5 bases and J gave up 3 bases; unmatched junction bases: 9. The length of the CDR3 is 17 residues. DNA of the CDR3: TGTGCCAGCAGCCTCCTCCTAGCGGGAGGGCCAACAGATACGCAGTATTTT. Translating gives CASSLLLAGGPTDTQYF.

This clonotype was detected a few times. The V gene is TRBV30, the J gene TRBJ2-2, with D uncertain. Germline assignment: CDR1 GTSNPN and CDR2 SVGIG (reference sequence). V lost 3 bases and J 1 base, leaving 9 bases between the germline ends. CDR3 size: 14 residues. CDR3 in amino acids: CAWRWLLNTGELFF. The CDR3 DNA is TGTGCCTGGAGGTGGCTCTTGAACACCGGGGAGCTGTTTTTT.

As regards this clonotype: One junction end disagrees with the germline gene, perhaps due to a read error. This chain links TRBV20-1 with TRBJ2-4; 8 bases match TRBD2. Germline lookup yields CDR1 DFQATT and CDR2 SNEGSKA (reference sequence). The CDR3 extends over 12 amino acids. In nucleotides, the CDR3 is TGCAGTGGGGAGCGGGGGATAAACACTCAGTACTTC. Translated: CSGERGINTQYF.

This clonotype was found a few times. The chain joins TRBV21-1 to TRBJ2-2; TRBD1, the D gene given by the table, was not confirmed from the DNA. TRBV21-1 is recorded as a pseudogene. The CDR3 totals 17 residues. This CDR3 is CASTPRGDSGNTGELFF. The CDR3, as DNA: TGTGCCAGCACCCCAAGAGGGGACAGTGGGAACACCGGGGAGCTGTTTTTT.

The chain has TRBV6-1 and TRBJ2-1, with 10 positions matching TRBD2. Germline V gene sequence: CDR1 MNHNS, CDR2 SASEGT. With 2 bases clipped from V and 3 bases from J, the junction kept 7 bases outside the gene matches. The CDR3 runs 17 residues. The CDR3 nucleotides are TGTGCCAGCAGTGAACCGCTAGCGGGAGCCAGCTACAATGAGCAGTTCTTC. The encoded protein is CASSEPLAGASYNEQFF.

This clonotype was counted many times. The gene calls are TRBV28 and TRBJ2-5; 7 bases are shared with TRBD1. Germline assignment: CDR1 MDHEN and CDR2 SYDVKM. V dropped 10 bases and J dropped 2; count of bases not matched to a gene: 7. This CDR3 has 13 residues. CDR3 sequence reads: CAIQGQLQETQYF. In DNA form, the CDR3 reads TGTGCCATCCAGGGACAGCTACAAGAGACCCAGTACTTC.

The chain couples TRBV20-1 to TRBJ1-3; D is unclear. The length of the CDR3 is 15 residues. From germline, CDR1 is DFQATT and CDR2 SNEGSKA (reference sequence). V dropped 5 bases and J dropped 0 bases, with 14 bases sitting between them. The CDR3 region has the DNA TGCAGTGCTGGAAGAAAAATGAGCTCTGGAAACACCATATATTTT. It codes for CSAGRKMSSGNTIYF.

The chain is built from TRBV7-9 and TRBJ2-1, with 7 bases fitting TRBD2. Germline V gene lookup returns CDR1 SEHNR and CDR2 FQNEAQ (reference sequence). V lost 5 bases and J lost 8; bases outside the gene matches: 12. This CDR3 is built from 15 residues. CDR3 in amino acids: CASSPRWGRGDEQFF. CDR3 sequence (DNA): TGTGCCAGCAGCCCCCGGTGGGGGAGGGGCGATGAGCAGTTCTTC.

The CDR3 bases are TGCAGTGCTAGAGATTCACAGGGGAATGGCTACACCTTC. Protein sequence: CSARDSQGNGYTF. The V call is TRBV20-1, the J call TRBJ1-2, with 7 bases aligning to TRBD1. Germline CDR1 DFQATT, CDR2 SNEGSKA (reference sequence). The CDR3 runs 13 residues. The V gene end was trimmed by 0 bases and the J gene end by 6 bases; junction bases not matched to a gene: 4.

There are a few counts of this clonotype. V is TRBV5-1 and J is TRBJ2-1; 13 bases fit TRBD2. Germline values: CDR1 SGHRS, CDR2 YFSETQ. Trimming at V came to 3 bases and at J to 5 bases, leaving 20 bases not matched to a gene. This CDR3 is 21 amino acids long. In DNA form, the CDR3 reads TGCGCCAGCAGCTCGATACTTACTAGCGGGAGGGATAAATACGATCACAATGAGCAGTTCTTC. It codes for CASSSILTSGRDKYDHNEQFF.

This clonotype was counted between two and nine times. The rearrangement uses TRBV2 and TRBJ2-7; 11 bases match TRBD2. The germline V gene encodes CDR1 SNHLY and CDR2 FYNNEI. After removal of 8 bases from V and 12 bases from J, the junction contained 15 bases not matched to a gene. The CDR3 consists of 14 residues. The chain's CDR3 is CASQEPSGRRVTYF. The CDR3 coding sequence is TGTGCCAGCCAAGAGCCTAGCGGGAGGAGGGTGACGTACTTC.

The chain recombines TRBV15 with TRBJ1-2; 8 bases map to TRBD1. Trimming took 9 bases from V and 5 from J; bases not matched to a gene: 14. Germline V gene data show CDR1 as LNHNV and CDR2 as YYDKDF (reference sequence). This CDR3 has 15 amino acids. CDR3 bases: TGTGCCACAAGTACTCCAGGGGGCCGAGGGTATGGCTACACCTTC. Protein sequence: CATSTPGGRGYGYTF.